This T cell receptor (beta chain) was recorded in a study of blood T cell repertoires in COVID-19. Study as a whole: Samples representing acute and convalescent COVID-19 were sourced from the United States, Italy and Spain.

The V gene lost 4 bases and the J gene lost 5 bases, with 11 bases spanning the gap. This CDR3 has 13 amino acids. Germline CDR1 MRHNA, CDR2 SNTAGT. In the original analysis: Reference gene primers were amplified, and this amplification served to estimate nucleated cell counts. The method was immunoSEQ multiplex PCR; TCRdb's version includes in-frame clones alone and lacks a portion of them. Clone size and V and J calls were adopted from that table, with D and trimming inferred from the DNA. Among some 150,000 clones, around four fifths were seen once, and the ten largest hold less than 5%. This rearrangement joins TRBV6-4 to TRBJ1-2; no reliable D call. The sequence was obtained from a woman older than 75 with acute or convalescent COVID-19. Source material: peripheral blood. CDR3 in amino acids: CASSVDYGYGYTF. In nucleotides, the CDR3 is TGTGCCAGCAGTGTCGACTACGGGTATGGCTACACCTTC.